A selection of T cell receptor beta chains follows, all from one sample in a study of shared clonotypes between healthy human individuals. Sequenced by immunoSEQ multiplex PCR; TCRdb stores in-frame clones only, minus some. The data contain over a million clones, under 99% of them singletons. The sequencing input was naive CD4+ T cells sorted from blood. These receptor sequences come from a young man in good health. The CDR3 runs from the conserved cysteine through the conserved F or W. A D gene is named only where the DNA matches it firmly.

CDR3nt: TGTGCCAGCAAAATGAGGAACAGGCGGGGAACTGAAGCTTTCTTT
CDR3aa: CASKMRNRRGTEAFF
d_gene: .
v_gene: TRBV28
j_gene: TRBJ1-1

CDR3nt: TGCGCCAGCAGTGAGTCCCATGGTCGCACCGGGGAGCTGTTTTTT
CDR3aa: CASSESHGRTGELFF
d_gene: .
v_gene: TRBV10-1
j_gene: TRBJ2-2

CDR3nt: TGTGCCAGCAGTTACTCGGGGACAGGGAATTACAATGAGCAGTTCTTC
CDR3aa: CASSYSGTGNYNEQFF
d_gene: TRBD1
v_gene: TRBV6-5
j_gene: TRBJ2-1

CDR3nt: TGTGCTAGTGGTTTGGAGATGGATCAGCCCCAGCATTTT
CDR3aa: CASGLEMDQPQHF
d_gene: .
v_gene: TRBV12-5
j_gene: TRBJ1-5

CDR3nt: TGTGCCAGCAGCTTCGGCCCTCTAATACTCCAGCCCCAGCATTTT
CDR3aa: CASSFGPLILQPQHF
d_gene: .
v_gene: TRBV5-8
j_gene: TRBJ1-5

CDR3nt: TGTGCCAGTAGTATTGGCAGCGGGAAGATCCAAGAGACCCAGTACTTC
CDR3aa: CASSIGSGKIQETQYF
d_gene: TRBD2
v_gene: TRBV19
j_gene: TRBJ2-5

CDR3nt: TGTGCCAGCAGCCCCGGACTAGCGGTAAACACCGGGGAGCTGTTTTTT
CDR3aa: CASSPGLAVNTGELFF
d_gene: TRBD2
v_gene: TRBV7-8
j_gene: TRBJ2-2

CDR3nt: TGCGCCAGCAGCTTGGAGGCTGTCGGGTTTCAGTTCTTC
CDR3aa: CASSLEAVGFQFF
d_gene: .
v_gene: TRBV5-1
j_gene: TRBJ2-1

CDR3nt: TGTGCCAGCAGCTCTGGGCTAATACCTTACGAGCAGTACTTC
CDR3aa: CASSSGLIPYEQYF
d_gene: .
v_gene: TRBV7-2
j_gene: TRBJ2-7

CDR3nt: TGTGCCAGCAGCTTAGCCAGTGGAAACACCATATATTTT
CDR3aa: CASSLASGNTIYF
d_gene: .
v_gene: TRBV7-9
j_gene: TRBJ1-3

CDR3nt: TGTGCCAGCAGCCCGGGACTAGCGGGCCACTACGAGCAGTACTTC
CDR3aa: CASSPGLAGHYEQYF
d_gene: TRBD2
v_gene: TRBV5-6
j_gene: TRBJ2-7

CDR3nt: TGTGCCAGCAGTCTCAGGGCGGGAAGGAATGAGCAGTTCTTC
CDR3aa: CASSLRAGRNEQFF
d_gene: .
v_gene: TRBV6-6
j_gene: TRBJ2-1

CDR3nt: TGTGCCAGCAGTCGTCTAAACAGGGCTAAGGCTGAAGCTTTCTTT
CDR3aa: CASSRLNRAKAEAFF
d_gene: .
v_gene: TRBV6-5
j_gene: TRBJ1-1

CDR3nt: TGTGCCAGCAGCGCCCGACTAGCGGGACGCACAGATACGCAGTATTTT
CDR3aa: CASSARLAGRTDTQYF
d_gene: TRBD2
v_gene: TRBV7-9
j_gene: TRBJ2-3

CDR3nt: TGTGCCAGTAGTCGGGACAGGGCGGATGGGGAGCTGTTTTTT
CDR3aa: CASSRDRADGELFF
d_gene: TRBD1
v_gene: TRBV19
j_gene: TRBJ2-2

CDR3nt: TGTGCCAGCAGCTTAGAGCCCCCAGGGTCGCCCAGGGGGGGCAATGAGCAGTTCTTC
CDR3aa: CASSLEPPGSPRGGNEQFF
d_gene: .
v_gene: TRBV11-2
j_gene: TRBJ2-1

CDR3nt: TGTGCTAGCAGCTTTAGGATGGAAGAGACCCAGTACTTC
CDR3aa: CASSFRMEETQYF
d_gene: .
v_gene: TRBV7-7
j_gene: TRBJ2-5

CDR3nt: TGTGCCAGCAGGACTTCCTACGAGCAGTACTTC
CDR3aa: CASRTSYEQYF
d_gene: .
v_gene: TRBV2
j_gene: TRBJ2-7

CDR3nt: TGTGCCAGCAACGTGGACAGGGGACAGCCCCAGCATTTT
CDR3aa: CASNVDRGQPQHF
d_gene: TRBD1
v_gene: TRBV27
j_gene: TRBJ1-5

CDR3nt: TGTGCCAGCAGTTACTCGAGAAGTAACACCGGGGAGCTGTTTTTT
CDR3aa: CASSYSRSNTGELFF
d_gene: .
v_gene: TRBV6-5
j_gene: TRBJ2-2

CDR3nt: TGCAGCGTCGACAGATCAGAGACCCAGTACTTC
CDR3aa: CSVDRSETQYF
d_gene: .
v_gene: TRBV29-1
j_gene: TRBJ2-5

CDR3nt: TGTGCCAGCAGCCCTCAATTTGGTGAGACCCAGTACTTC
CDR3aa: CASSPQFGETQYF
d_gene: .
v_gene: TRBV7-8
j_gene: TRBJ2-5

CDR3nt: TGTGCCAGCAGCTACATAGAGGTCTCCTACAATGAGCAGTTCTTC
CDR3aa: CASSYIEVSYNEQFF
d_gene: .
v_gene: TRBV7-2
j_gene: TRBJ2-1

CDR3nt: TGTGCCAGCAGCGTAGAAAGCGGCAGGGGGAACACTGAAGCTTTCTTT
CDR3aa: CASSVESGRGNTEAFF
d_gene: .
v_gene: TRBV9
j_gene: TRBJ1-1

CDR3nt: TGTGCCATCAGTGATCCCCCGGGACTAGGGAGTGAGCAGTTCTTC
CDR3aa: CAISDPPGLGSEQFF
d_gene: TRBD2
v_gene: TRBV10-3
j_gene: TRBJ2-1

CDR3nt: TGTGCCAGCAGCGTCCAGGGGACCTACAATGAGCAGTTCTTC
CDR3aa: CASSVQGTYNEQFF
d_gene: .
v_gene: TRBV9
j_gene: TRBJ2-1

CDR3nt: TGTGCCAGCAGCCAAGTGAGGGACCGCTCTGGAAACACCATATATTTT
CDR3aa: CASSQVRDRSGNTIYF
d_gene: .
v_gene: TRBV7-9
j_gene: TRBJ1-3